Below, 17 T cell receptor beta chains from the same sample are listed, as sequenced in a study of blood T cell repertoires in COVID-19. Produced via immunoSEQ multiplex PCR; TCRdb's table is partial and in-frame only. The sample lists 130,000 to 150,000 clones; around nine tenths were seen once. Sample: peripheral blood. These receptors were taken from a woman aged 50 to 65 with acute or convalescent COVID-19.

The gene calls are TRBV4-2 and TRBJ1-6, with a possible D match to TRBD1 (5 bases). The germline V gene encodes CDR1 LGHNA and CDR2 YNFKEQ. This CDR3 spans 14 amino acids. Trimming removed 4 bases at V and 6 bases at J, with 10 bases between. The CDR3 sequence is CASSRGEFNSPLHF. The CDR3, as DNA: TGTGCCAGCAGCCGGGGGGAGTTTAATTCACCCCTCCACTTT.

V usage is TRBV28 and J usage is TRBJ1-2, with TRBD1 as a possible D gene (6 bases). Trimming pared 7 bases from V and 6 bases from J, leaving 15 bases between. CDR3 size: 13 residues. CDR1 and CDR2 (germline): MDHEN, SYDVKM. In nucleotides, the CDR3 is TGTGCCAGCATGCGACAGGCAGTTCATGGCTACACCTTC. Amino acids: CASMRQAVHGYTF.

The J gene is TRBJ2-1, the V gene TRBV6-5; 12 nucleotides match TRBD2. This CDR3 has 16 amino acids. Trimming took 0 bases from V and 6 from J; bases not matched to a gene: 3. Germline V gene sequence: CDR1 MNHEY, CDR2 SVGAGI. The CDR3 sequence is CASSYSLAGGFNEQFF. DNA of the CDR3: TGTGCCAGCAGTTACTCGCTAGCGGGAGGGTTCAATGAGCAGTTCTTC.

The chain links TRBV14 to TRBJ1-1; the D is unclear. V lost 1 base to trimming and J lost 1 base, with 4 bases between them. The CDR3 extends over 13 amino acids. Germline CDR1 SGHDN, CDR2 FVKESK. CDR3: CASSQVWNTEAFF. CDR3 nucleotides: TGTGCCAGCAGCCAAGTCTGGAACACTGAAGCTTTCTTT.

This clone was recorded only once. The chain employs TRBV27 and TRBJ2-3; a possible D gene is TRBD1 (5 bases). Germline assignment: CDR1 MNHEY and CDR2 SMNVEV (reference sequence). V lost 7 bases and J 3 bases, leaving 11 bases between the germline ends. CDR3 length: 13 amino acids. The CDR3 sequence is CASKGLDTDTQYF. The DNA for the CDR3 is TGTGCCAGCAAGGGGCTAGATACAGATACGCAGTATTTT.

The V call is TRBV7-2, the J call TRBJ2-3; a weak D match, TRBD2 (6 bases). Germline V gene lookup returns CDR1 SGHTA and CDR2 FQGNSA. The V gene lost 1 base and the J gene lost 8 bases, with 13 bases spanning the gap. The CDR3 totals 14 residues. Here the CDR3 reads CASSLGLELGTQYF. The CDR3 DNA follows: TGTGCCAGCAGCTTAGGACTAGAGTTGGGTACGCAGTATTTT.

The V call is TRBV27, the J call TRBJ2-1; 7 nucleotides match TRBD2. Unmatched junction bases numbered 10, after V lost 4 bases and J lost 4 bases. Germline CDR1 and CDR2: MNHEY and SMNVEV (reference sequence). This CDR3 region has 16 residues. CDR3 in DNA: TGTGCCAGCAGTTCTACCAGCGGGGCAATTTACAATGAGCAGTTCTTC. Its protein is CASSSTSGAIYNEQFF.

This chain links TRBV5-1 with TRBJ1-5; 7 bases line up with TRBD1. The length of the CDR3 is 15 residues. CDR1 SGHRS and CDR2 YFSETQ come from the germline V gene. V lost 10 bases, J lost 5 bases, and 15 bases stayed unmatched. The CDR3 nucleotides are TGCGCCGCCGACGCTAGACAGGGTCGGGATCAGCCCCAGCATTTT. It is translated as CAADARQGRDQPQHF.

Written as DNA, the CDR3 is TGTGCCAGCAGTTTATACACGGGGCTGGGGGCGGGCTACGAGCAGTACTTC. Its protein product is CASSLYTGLGAGYEQYF. The chain is built from TRBV28 and TRBJ2-7; maybe TRBD1 (6 bases). There are 17 residues in the CDR3. Germline V gene sequence: CDR1 MDHEN, CDR2 SYDVKM. V dropped 1 base and J dropped 3 bases, with 19 bases sitting between them.

The chain couples TRBV30 to TRBJ2-7; 9 nucleotides agree with TRBD1. CDR1 and CDR2 from the germline V gene are GTSNPN and SVGIG (reference sequence). J lost 4 bases, V lost 0 bases, and 4 bases had no gene match. This CDR3 contains 14 residues. In DNA, the CDR3 is TGTGCCTGGAGTGTACCGACAGGGGGTTACGAGCAGTACTTC. Translating it yields CAWSVPTGGYEQYF.

The CDR3 region is CASSFSGFYGYTF. CDR3 DNA sequence: TGTGCCAGCAGTTTTTCGGGGTTCTATGGCTACACCTTC. The rearrangement joins TRBV27 to TRBJ1-2; D ambiguous. This CDR3 is 13 amino acids long. Trimming pared 3 bases from V and 4 bases from J, leaving 9 bases between. CDR1 MNHEY and CDR2 SMNVEV come from the germline V gene (reference sequence).

This chain joins TRBV20-1 and TRBJ1-2; maybe TRBD1 (6 bases). Germline V gene data show CDR1 as DFQATT and CDR2 as SNEGSKA (reference sequence). The CDR3 runs to 16 residues. V gave up 3 bases and J gave up 5 bases, with 22 bases separating them. DNA for the CDR3: TGCAGTGCTAGTTCCTCCGCCCCCGGACAGCTATATGGCTACACCTTC. This sequence encodes CSASSSAPGQLYGYTF.

This clone was detected only a few times. The V gene is TRBV5-1, the J gene TRBJ2-7; D is unresolved. The CDR3 loop spans 13 amino acids. Germline V gene data show CDR1 as SGHRS and CDR2 as YFSETQ. The V end was cut by 1 base, the J end by 2 bases, with 7 bases between. The CDR3 reads CASSLNPTYEQYF. The CDR3 coding sequence is TGCGCCAGCAGCTTGAACCCTACCTACGAGCAGTACTTC.

The chain is built from TRBV3-1 (or the pseudogene TRBV3-2) and TRBJ2-5; 12 nucleotides align to TRBD2. V shed 3 bases, J shed 3 bases, and the junction held 5 bases outside the gene matches. This CDR3 region has 16 residues. CDR1 is LGHDT, CDR2 YNNKEL, per germline (reference sequence). The CDR3 DNA reads TGTGCCAGCAGCCACAGACTAGCGGGGGAGGAAGAGACCCAGTACTTC. This codes for CASSHRLAGEEETQYF.

The V call is TRBV4-2, the J call TRBJ2-2, with 7 bases identical to TRBD1. The CDR3 totals 16 residues. The germline CDR1 and CDR2 sequences are LGHNA and YNFKEQ. The V segment lost 5 bases and the J segment 2 bases; nucleotides outside the gene matches: 8. This CDR3 is CASSRPGTDNTGELFF. Here the CDR3 DNA reads TGTGCCAGCAGCAGGCCCGGGACAGATAACACCGGGGAGCTGTTTTTT.

The V and J genes are TRBV24-1 and TRBJ2-1, with TRBD1 matching 7 bases. J lost 6 bases, V lost 5 bases, and 9 bases had no gene match. Germline CDR1 and CDR2: KGHDR and SFDVKD. The CDR3 is made up of 15 amino acids. CDR3 sequence reads: CATSAPGGAVNEQFF. The CDR3 nucleotides are TGTGCCACCAGTGCCCCAGGGGGAGCGGTCAATGAGCAGTTCTTC.

In the case of this clone: Compared with germline, one end of the junction differs, possibly owing to a read error. This sequence joins TRBV6-1 and TRBJ1-2, with 7 bases aligning to TRBD1. The CDR3 covers 15 residues. Germline CDR1 is MNHNS and CDR2 is SASEGT. CDR3 amino acids: CASSEVGTAKYGYTF. In DNA form, the CDR3 reads TGTGCCAGCAGTGAGGTCGGGACAGCTAAGTATGGCTACACCTTC.